The present TCR beta chain was sequenced within a study of cytotoxic CD8 clonotypes in ibrutinib-treated CLL. Study-level results: There were few public clonotypes, and on treatment they contracted or stayed stable. Circulating CD8+ T-cell counts were tracked by baseline clonality, which exceeded that of age-matched healthy donors.

Generated by immunoSEQ multiplex PCR, the TCRdb table keeps only in-frame clones and is missing some. The data contain about 300,000 clones, about 72% of them singletons. Remarks on this clone: Its antigen is as yet unknown.

The sequencing used PBMCs, collected at disease progression, from a patient treated with ibrutinib. The clonotype comes from a human donor with chronic lymphocytic leukemia.

For the CDR3, the DNA is TGCGCCAGCAGCTTGGAGGCAGGGGCCCCCTACGAGCAGTACTTC. This encodes CASSLEAGAPYEQYF. The V and J genes are TRBV5-1 and TRBJ2-7; maybe TRBD1 (6 bases). V was trimmed by 0 bases and J by 2 bases, leaving 12 bases between them. The CDR3 has 15 residues. CDR1 and CDR2 (germline): SGHRS, YFSETQ.